These 5 T cell receptor beta chains were sequenced from one sample in a study of blood T cell repertoires in COVID-19. TCRdb's copy holds only in-frame clones and misses some; the assay was immunoSEQ multiplex PCR. The table records around 320,000 clones, over 75% of them present only once. The material sequenced was peripheral blood. The receptors here all came from a human donor in a cohort sampled during active COVID-19.

The DNA of the CDR3 is TGTGCCAGTAGTATACTAGGCTCCCCGGGCAATGAGCAGTTCTTC. Amino acid sequence: CASSILGSPGNEQFF. This sequence joins TRBV19 and TRBJ2-1, with D uncertain. CDR1 is LNHDA, CDR2 SQIVND, per germline (reference sequence). V lost 2 bases to trimming and J lost 6 bases, with 14 bases between them. The CDR3 has 15 amino acids. Full variable domain (rest looked up from reference TRBV19 and TRBJ2-1): DGGITQSPKYLFRKEGQNVTLSCEQNLNHDAMYWYRQDPGQGLRLIYYSQIVNDFQKGDIAEGYSVSREKKESFPLTVTSAQKNPTAFYLCASSILGSPGNEQFFGPGTRLTVL.

J is TRBJ2-3 and V is TRBV11-2; 8 bases align to TRBD2. This CDR3 is built from 17 residues. The trim removed 5 bases at V and 1 base at J, leaving 11 bases unmatched. Germline V gene data show CDR1 as SGHAT and CDR2 as FQNNGV. CDR3 nucleotides: TGTGCCAGCAGCCTAGCGATACTAGCGGCGCGCACAGATACGCAGTATTTT. Translating it yields CASSLAILAARTDTQYF.

This chain uses TRBV7-9 with TRBJ1-3, with D perhaps TRBD1 (6 bases). Trimming pared 7 bases from V and 0 bases from J, leaving 13 bases between. Germline V gene sequence: CDR1 SEHNR, CDR2 FQNEAQ (reference sequence). The CDR3 runs to 15 residues. CDR3 in amino acids: CASNQRTVSGNTIYF. Written as DNA, the CDR3 is TGTGCCAGCAACCAAAGGACAGTCTCTGGAAACACCATATATTTT. Using reference TRBV7-9 and TRBJ1-3 for the parts outside the CDR3, the full variable domain is DTGVSQNPRHKITKRGQNVTFRCDPISEHNRLYWYRQTLGQGPEFLTYFQNEAQLEKSRLLSDRFSAERPKGSFSTLEIQRTEQGDSAMYLCASNQRTVSGNTIYFGEGSWLTVV.

This chain joins TRBV21-1 and TRBJ2-7; the table's D call of TRBD1 was not tested on the DNA. TRBV21-1 is recorded as a pseudogene. The CDR3 has 17 amino acids. CDR3 in DNA: TGTGCCAGCAGCTCCCGTTTAGAGACAGGGGGCTTCTACGAGCAGTACTTC. It is translated as CASSSRLETGGFYEQYF.

The rearrangement uses TRBV7-6 and TRBJ2-3; TRBD2 agrees at 13 bases. J was trimmed by 0 bases and V by 1 base; bases with no gene match: 1. From germline, CDR1 is SGHVS and CDR2 FNYEAQ. The CDR3 is 17 residues long. The CDR3 loop reads CASSLELAGGSTDTQYF. CDR3 coding DNA: TGTGCCAGCAGCTTAGAACTAGCGGGGGGGAGCACAGATACGCAGTATTTT.